The clone carrying this T cell receptor (beta chain) was seen repeatedly, ten times or more. This entry belongs to a study of identical twins. CDR3 length equals 15 residues. Per the germline V gene, CDR1 is SGHTA and CDR2 is FQGNSA. Trimming left V 2 bases short and J 3 bases short, with 11 bases between. TCRdb ran MiXCR on the 5' RACE reads and lists one entry per CDR3 protein. The sample carries some 500,000 distinct CDR3 sequences, roughly 9.9% recorded once. The sample was also reused in another study, on yellow fever vaccine responses in identical twins.

The TCR originated in a woman under 30 in good health. V is TRBV7-2 and J is TRBJ1-5; tentative D call: TRBD1 (5 bases). Sequencing was done on a sample of PBMCs. The CDR3 sequence: CASSLRTGHNQPQHF. The CDR3 coding sequence is TGTGCCAGCAGCTTAAGGACGGGGCACAATCAGCCCCAGCATTTT.